The sequence of this T cell receptor (beta chain) was determined in a study of early T cells in non-severe SARS-CoV-2 infection. Overall study context: Bulk RNA isolated from unsorted whole blood underwent sequencing; chains were not paired.

Unique molecular identifiers were attached to individual cDNA molecules. TCRdb re-called the 5' RACE reads with MiXCR, one entry per CDR3 protein. The sample gives tens of thousands of distinct CDR3 sequences, approximately 4.4% of which show up once; approximately 4.4% is in the top ten. General study results and limits: Lookups in VDJdb leaned toward anti-spike CD8 responses and missed private and CD4 specificities.

The V gene's germline CDR1 is SGHRS and CDR2 YFSETQ. This CDR3 region has 15 residues. With 2 bases clipped from V and 6 bases from J, the junction kept 7 bases outside the gene matches. The table lists this clonotype with a few counts. The antigen is not known. Sequenced: whole blood. The chain uses TRBV5-1 and TRBJ1-1; 10 positions match TRBD1. This clonotype was sampled from an adult who was a healthcare worker with PCR-confirmed SARS-CoV-2 infection or an uninfected control (not recorded which). CDR3 residues: CASSFAPGQGAEAFF. The CDR3 DNA is TGCGCCAGCAGCTTTGCGCCCGGACAGGGGGCTGAAGCTTTCTTT.